The sequence of this T cell receptor (beta chain) was determined in a study of cytomegalovirus exposure and HLA in healthy donors. Study observations and caveats: TCR beta V- and J-gene trimming was later associated with a missense DCLRE1C variant.

Healthy individuals who donated bone marrow served as the donors. The donors, nominally healthy at sampling, likely had unrecorded immune exposures. The PCR made use of 60 Vbeta and 13 Jbeta primers. The assay was immunoSEQ multiplex PCR, and TCRdb's table has in-frame clones only and misses some. The sample has fewer than 200,000 clones, more than 75% seen once. About this clone: Its antigen is currently unknown.

The TCR sequence derives from a man between 18 and 35 years old in good health and CMV-seropositive. The specimen was PBMCs.

The CDR3 nucleotides are TGCGCCAGCAGTCCCGGGGCCTACAATGAGCAGTTCTTC. Translating it yields CASSPGAYNEQFF. The chain couples TRBV4-3 to TRBJ2-1; D might be TRBD2 (5 bases). The V end lost 6 bases, the J end lost 2 bases, and 8 bases lay between the germline ends. From germline, CDR1 is LGHNA and CDR2 YSLEER. CDR3 length: 13 amino acids.